This T cell receptor (beta chain) was retrieved from a study of shared clonotypes between healthy human individuals. Overall study context: Three men and a couple of women, aged 18 to 49, were donors. Study-wide results and limits: Naive CD4 clonotypes overlapped across several donors at approximately 4.5%.

Germline V gene sequence: CDR1 SGHVS, CDR2 FQNEAQ. The CDR3 is made up of 15 amino acids. V lost 5 bases, J lost 3 bases, and 10 bases stayed unmatched. CD8 cells regarded as naive lacked CD45RO, were positively chosen for CCR7, and omitted terminally differentiated effector memory CD45RA+ cells. The data were produced by immunoSEQ multiplex PCR, yet TCRdb's version contains in-frame clones alone and is incomplete. The profile shows around 640,000 clones, about 96% of them singletons. Turning to this clone: Its antigen is currently unknown.

This chain joins TRBV7-8 and TRBJ2-7, with 7 positions matching TRBD1. The receptor was derived from a young woman in good health. Sequenced material: naive CD8+ T cells sorted from blood. The CDR3 here is CASSAETGSLYEQYF. CDR3 DNA sequence: TGTGCCAGCAGCGCCGAGACAGGGAGCCTCTACGAGCAGTACTTC. The whole variable domain, filled in from reference TRBV7-8 and TRBJ2-7, reads GAGVSQSPRYKVAKRGQDVALRCDPISGHVSLFWYQQALGQGPEFLTYFQNEAQLDKSGLPSDRFFAERPEGSVSTLKIQRTQQEDSAVYLCASSAETGSLYEQYFGPGTRLTVT.